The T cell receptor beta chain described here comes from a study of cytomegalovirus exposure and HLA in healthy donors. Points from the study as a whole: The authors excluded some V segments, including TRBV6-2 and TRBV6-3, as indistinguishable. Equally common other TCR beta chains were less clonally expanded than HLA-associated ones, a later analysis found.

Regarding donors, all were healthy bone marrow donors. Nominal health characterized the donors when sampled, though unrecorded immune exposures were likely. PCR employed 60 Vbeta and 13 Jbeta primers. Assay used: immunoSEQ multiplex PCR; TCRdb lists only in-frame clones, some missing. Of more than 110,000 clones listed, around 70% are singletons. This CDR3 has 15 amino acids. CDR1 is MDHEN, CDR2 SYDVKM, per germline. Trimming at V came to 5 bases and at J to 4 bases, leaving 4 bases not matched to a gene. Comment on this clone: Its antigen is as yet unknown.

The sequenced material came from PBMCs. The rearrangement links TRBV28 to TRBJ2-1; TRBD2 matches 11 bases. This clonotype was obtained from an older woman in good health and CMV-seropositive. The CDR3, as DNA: TGTGCCAGCAGTCTACTAGCGGGAGTATACAATGAGCAGTTCTTC. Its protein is CASSLLAGVYNEQFF.